What follows are 27 T cell receptor beta chains derived from one specimen sequenced in a study of shared clonotypes between healthy human individuals. TCRdb's table, derived via immunoSEQ multiplex PCR, lists solely in-frame clones and lacks some. The sample lists approximately 2,200,000 clones; more than 85% were seen once. Positively selected for CCR7, the CD45RO-negative cells used as naive CD8 cells excluded terminally differentiated effector memory CD45RA+ cells. Sample: naive CD8+ T cells from PBMCs. All receptors come from a man aged 18 to 29 in good health. Some clones in this sample may be carry-over from other donors' samples.

This clone came up once. The chain employs TRBV5-5 and TRBJ2-1; D may be TRBD1 (5 bases). V was shortened by 2 bases and J by 8 bases, with 14 bases between the two germline ends. Germline V gene data show CDR1 as SGHKS and CDR2 as YYEKEE (reference sequence). The CDR3 is made up of 14 amino acids. Here the CDR3 DNA reads TGTGCCAGCAGCTTCAACTGGGGCAGCGATGAGCAGTTCTTC. It is translated as CASSFNWGSDEQFF.

This sequence joins TRBV7-6 and TRBJ2-1, with D perhaps TRBD1 (6 bases). V gave up 5 bases and J gave up 1 base, with 15 bases separating them. Germline assignment: CDR1 SGHVS and CDR2 FNYEAQ. CDR3 length equals 16 residues. CDR3 in amino acids: CASSPRGSSSYNEQFF. Written as DNA, the CDR3 is TGTGCCAGCAGCCCGAGGGGGTCGAGTTCCTACAATGAGCAGTTCTTC.

The CDR3: CASSGRTSGHPKYNEQFF. CDR3 nucleotide sequence: TGTGCCAGCAGTGGTCGGACTAGCGGGCACCCAAAATACAATGAGCAGTTCTTC. This sequence joins TRBV2 and TRBJ2-1; 11 bases line up with TRBD2. Germline assignment: CDR1 SNHLY and CDR2 FYNNEI. The CDR3 consists of 18 residues. The ends lost 4 bases at V and 4 bases at J; junction bases unmatched: 12.

The V gene is TRBV5-8, the J gene TRBJ2-7; 8 bases match TRBD1. The germline CDR1 and CDR2 sequences are SGHTS and YDEGEE. The CDR3 spans 14 residues. Trimming at V came to 5 bases and at J to 6 bases, leaving 10 bases not matched to a gene. CDR3 nucleotide sequence: TGTGCCAGCAGGCCCGGGACAGGAGCCTCCGAGCAGTACTTC. As protein: CASRPGTGASEQYF.

The rearrangement uses TRBV13 and TRBJ1-2; TRBD1 might be the D (6 bases). The CDR3 has 14 residues. V lost 5 bases, J lost 2 bases, and 12 bases lay in between. Looked up from germline, CDR1 is PRHDT and CDR2 is FYEKMQ (reference sequence). The CDR3: CASSAGGQNYGYTF. The CDR3 DNA is TGTGCCAGCAGCGCGGGGGGGCAGAACTATGGCTACACCTTC. Variable domain in full (rest from reference TRBV13 and TRBJ1-2): AAGVIQSPRHLIKEKRETATLKCYPIPRHDTVYWYQQGPGQDPQFLISFYEKMQSDKGSIPDRFSAQQFSDYHSELNMSSLELGDSALYFCASSAGGQNYGYTFGSGTRLTVV.

The V and J genes are TRBV27 and TRBJ1-2; tentatively, D is TRBD1 (5 bases). This CDR3 region has 13 residues. The germline CDR1 and CDR2 sequences are MNHEY and SMNVEV (reference sequence). The V gene lost 3 bases and the J gene lost 8 bases, with 13 bases spanning the gap. The CDR3 region has the DNA TGTGCCAGCAGTTTCCAGGGACTCCGCGGCTACACCTTC. This codes for CASSFQGLRGYTF.

J is TRBJ2-7 and V is TRBV27; tentative D call: TRBD2 (5 bases). The V gene lost 5 bases and the J gene lost 3 bases, with 17 bases spanning the gap. Germline V gene lookup returns CDR1 MNHEY and CDR2 SMNVEV (reference sequence). CDR3 size: 15 residues. The CDR3 DNA is TGTGCCAGCAGTAGCGGCCGGGAAGCCATCTACGAGCAGTACTTC. This encodes CASSSGREAIYEQYF.

A single count supports this clone. The chain is built from TRBV15 and TRBJ2-7; TRBD1 aligns across 12 bases. In germline, CDR1 is LNHNV, CDR2 YYDKDF (reference sequence). The CDR3 length is 15 residues. The V segment lost 2 bases and the J segment 5 bases; nucleotides outside the gene matches: 4. The CDR3 DNA is TGTGCCACCAGCAGATGGGACAGGGGGCAGAACGAGCAGTACTTC. It translates to CATSRWDRGQNEQYF.

The chain has TRBV7-8 and TRBJ2-1, with D tentatively TRBD1 (6 bases). This CDR3 spans 13 amino acids. Per the germline V gene, CDR1 is SGHVS and CDR2 is FQNEAQ. V lost 5 bases and J lost 8, with 13 bases in between. CDR3 residues: CASSPGAGDEQFF. CDR3 coding DNA: TGTGCCAGCAGCCCAGGGGCTGGGGATGAGCAGTTCTTC.

The chain links TRBV30 to TRBJ1-1; unclear D gene. Trimming pared 3 bases from V and 0 bases from J, leaving 8 bases between. CDR1 is GTSNPN and CDR2 is SVGIG in the germline V gene (reference sequence). The CDR3 covers 13 residues. The chain's CDR3 is CAWRVKLNTEAFF. Written as DNA, the CDR3 is TGTGCCTGGAGGGTCAAGTTGAACACTGAAGCTTTCTTT.

The V call is TRBV4-1, the J call TRBJ2-7; 10 bases line up with TRBD1. V was clipped by 2 bases and J by 0 bases; unmatched bases: 10. This CDR3 region has 18 residues. Looked up from germline, CDR1 is MGHRA and CDR2 is YSYEKL. The CDR3 coding sequence is TGCGCCAGCAGCCAATACATGCCGGGACAGGGGAGCTCCTACGAGCAGTACTTC. The encoded protein is CASSQYMPGQGSSYEQYF.

Concerning this clone: This specimen includes other DNA sequences encoding the same CDR3. The chain is built from TRBV6-5 and TRBJ2-7; D is unclear. The germline V and J ends were trimmed by 4 bases and 4 bases, with 5 bases remaining between them. The germline V gene encodes CDR1 MNHEY and CDR2 SVGAGI. The CDR3 is 11 residues long. CDR3 amino acids: CASSSAYEQYF. CDR3 nucleotides: TGTGCCAGCAGTTCCGCTTACGAGCAGTACTTC.

V and J are TRBV6-5 and TRBJ2-2, with TRBD2 matching over 7 bases. The CDR3 spans 16 residues. V trimming: 0 bases; J trimming: 6 bases; junction bases outside the gene matches: 7. Germline V CDR1 and CDR2: MNHEY, SVGAGI. The CDR3 loop is CASSYSRGEKAGELFF. The CDR3 DNA reads TGTGCCAGCAGTTACTCCCGGGGGGAAAAAGCCGGGGAGCTGTTTTTT.

The V gene is TRBV10-3, the J gene TRBJ2-7, with D unclear. CDR1 ENHRY and CDR2 SYGVKD come from the germline V gene. This CDR3 is 10 amino acids long. Deletions cut 8 bases from V and 5 bases from J, with 7 bases between. DNA for the CDR3: TGTGCCATCGGCAGTCACGAGCAGTACTTC. It yields the protein CAIGSHEQYF.

The V gene is TRBV6-5, the J gene TRBJ1-1; the D gene is possibly TRBD1 (5 bases). Trimming stripped 2 bases from V and 2 bases from J, with 12 bases between. This CDR3 has 15 amino acids. Germline V gives CDR1 MNHEY, CDR2 SVGAGI. This CDR3 reads CASSYQGRGNTEAFF. For the CDR3, the DNA is TGTGCCAGCAGTTACCAGGGAAGGGGTAACACTGAAGCTTTCTTT.

The chain recombines TRBV11-2 with TRBJ2-7, with D perhaps TRBD1 or TRBD2 (5 bases each). This CDR3 region has 14 residues. Germline V CDR1 and CDR2: SGHAT, FQNNGV. Deletions cut 4 bases from V and 3 bases from J, with 13 bases between. CDR3 DNA sequence: TGTGCCAGCAGCTCTCGGGACGGTGACTACGAGCAGTACTTC. The encoded protein is CASSSRDGDYEQYF.

The CDR3 protein is CASSSSGSADTQYF. The CDR3 DNA reads as TGTGCCAGCAGTTCTAGCGGGAGCGCAGATACGCAGTATTTT. This chain links TRBV27 with TRBJ2-3; 10 bases are shared with TRBD2. CDR1 MNHEY and CDR2 SMNVEV come from the germline V gene (reference sequence). The CDR3 loop spans 14 amino acids. V trimming: 4 bases; J trimming: 4 bases; junction bases outside the gene matches: 2.

The table lists this clone with a count of one. The genes are TRBV5-1 and TRBJ2-5; 10 bases match TRBD2. This CDR3 spans 15 amino acids. Germline CDR1 is SGHRS and CDR2 is YFSETQ. V lost 4 bases, J lost 2 bases, and 5 bases stayed unmatched. The CDR3: CASSPGTSAQETQYF. Here the CDR3 DNA reads TGCGCCAGCAGCCCCGGGACTAGCGCGCAAGAGACCCAGTACTTC.

The chain uses TRBV27 and TRBJ2-7, with 7 bases aligning to TRBD1. CDR3 size: 14 residues. The germline gives CDR1 MNHEY, CDR2 SMNVEV (reference sequence). Trimming at V came to 4 bases and at J to 5 bases, leaving 8 bases not matched to a gene. DNA for the CDR3: TGTGCCAGCAGTTCTAACAGGGGCGGCCACGAGCAGTACTTC. As protein: CASSSNRGGHEQYF.

The CDR3 loop reads CAIMVGLANTGELFF. The CDR3 region has the DNA TGTGCCATCATGGTGGGACTAGCGAACACCGGGGAGCTGTTTTTT. The J gene is TRBJ2-2, the V gene TRBV10-3, with TRBD2 matching 8 bases. The CDR3 has 15 residues. Germline CDR1 is ENHRY and CDR2 is SYGVKD. Trimming removed 7 bases from V and 0 bases from J; junction bases left unmatched: 4.

The chain has TRBV7-9 and TRBJ2-7; 9 nucleotides agree with TRBD1. There are 14 residues in the CDR3. After removal of 5 bases from V and 5 bases from J, the junction contained 7 bases not matched to a gene. Germline CDR1 and CDR2: SEHNR and FQNEAQ (reference sequence). The CDR3 DNA follows: TGTGCCAGCAGCCCAACAGGGGGCAGGGACGAGCAGTACTTC. Translating gives CASSPTGGRDEQYF.

This clone was seen only a few times. The J gene is TRBJ2-2, the V gene TRBV11-3; D not resolved. Germline V gene data show CDR1 as SGHNT and CDR2 as YENEEA. This CDR3 is built from 13 residues. With 1 base removed from V and 3 bases from J, the gap between germline ends came to 3 bases. The CDR3 spells CASSLGYTGELFF. For the CDR3, the DNA is TGTGCCAGCAGCTTAGGGTACACCGGGGAGCTGTTTTTT.

The V and J genes are TRBV25-1 and TRBJ1-3; D uncertain. Germline CDR1 reads MGHDK; CDR2 reads SYGVNS. The CDR3 is 16 amino acids. Deletions cut 0 bases from V and 0 bases from J, with 9 bases between. The CDR3 loop is CASSEYLTVSGNTIYF. The CDR3 region has the DNA TGTGCCAGCAGTGAATATCTGACCGTCTCTGGAAACACCATATATTTT.

The chain links TRBV4-1 to TRBJ2-7, with 14 bases that match TRBD2. The CDR3 covers 19 residues. Germline V gene lookup returns CDR1 MGHRA and CDR2 YSYEKL. V lost 0 bases to trimming and J lost 2 bases; unmatched junction nucleotides: 9. CDR3 amino acids: CASSQDPRTSGRSPYEQYF. As DNA, the CDR3 is TGCGCCAGCAGCCAAGATCCCCGGACTAGCGGGAGGTCTCCCTACGAGCAGTACTTC.

The chain carries TRBV10-2 and TRBJ2-4; D ambiguous. Germline-derived CDR1 and CDR2 are WSHSY and SAAADI. This CDR3 spans 14 amino acids. V lost 3 bases and J 0 bases, leaving 6 bases between the germline ends. The CDR3 coding sequence is TGCGCCAGCAGTGATCGTCTAGCCAAAAACATTCAGTACTTC. Translation gives CASSDRLAKNIQYF.

The V and J genes are TRBV27 and TRBJ2-7; 11 bases line up with TRBD2. The junction had 7 bases not matched to a gene; V was cut back by 4 bases and J by 5 bases. Looked up from germline, CDR1 is MNHEY and CDR2 is SMNVEV (reference sequence). The CDR3 contains 15 residues. The CDR3 protein is CASSSPTSGSHEQYF. DNA of the CDR3: TGTGCCAGCAGTTCTCCAACTAGCGGGAGTCACGAGCAGTACTTC.

In regard to this clone: Other DNA sequences in the same sample also yield this CDR3. This chain links TRBV14 with TRBJ2-7, with TRBD2 as a possible D gene (6 bases). This CDR3 is 15 amino acids long. CDR1 is SGHDN and CDR2 is FVKESK in the germline V gene. Trimming left V 1 base short and J 0 bases short, with 10 bases between. The CDR3 loop is CASSQVGGSSYEQYF. CDR3 bases: TGTGCCAGCAGCCAAGTGGGGGGAAGCTCCTACGAGCAGTACTTC.